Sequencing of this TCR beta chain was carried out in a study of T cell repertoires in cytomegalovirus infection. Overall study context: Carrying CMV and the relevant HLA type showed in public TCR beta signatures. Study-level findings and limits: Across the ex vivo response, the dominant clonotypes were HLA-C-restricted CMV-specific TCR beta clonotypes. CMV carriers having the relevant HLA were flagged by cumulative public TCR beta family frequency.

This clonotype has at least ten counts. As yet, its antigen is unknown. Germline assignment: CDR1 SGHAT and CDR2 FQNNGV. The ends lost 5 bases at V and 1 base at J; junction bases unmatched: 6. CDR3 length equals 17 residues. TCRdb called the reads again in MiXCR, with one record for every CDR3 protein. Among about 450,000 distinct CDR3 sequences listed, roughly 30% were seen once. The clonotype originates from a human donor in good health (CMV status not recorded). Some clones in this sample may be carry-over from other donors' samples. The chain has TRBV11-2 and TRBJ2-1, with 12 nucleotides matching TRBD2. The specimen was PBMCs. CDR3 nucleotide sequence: TGTGCCAGCAGCACCCACACTAGCGGGGGGTCCTACAATGAGCAGTTCTTC. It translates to CASSTHTSGGSYNEQFF.